This TCR beta chain was captured in a study of identical twins. Regarding the study as a whole: Low generation-probability sequences were in excess among twin-shared out-of-frame alpha sequences.

cDNA carried unique molecular identifiers, and a universal primer site was added by template switching. TCRdb recomputed calls from the 5' RACE reads with MiXCR, one row per CDR3 protein. The data hold approximately 190,000 distinct CDR3 sequences, with roughly 15% observed a single time. CDR1 and CDR2 from the germline V gene are SGDLS and YYNGEE. Trimming pared 3 bases from V and 2 bases from J, leaving 12 bases between. This CDR3 spans 15 amino acids. There are a few counts of this clonotype. What it binds is unknown. These data were also reused for a study on T cells expressing NK-cell markers. That investigation notes: HCMV seropositivity characterized most of the eight sequenced donors, and seronegativity one.

Sequenced material: CD8+ T cells sorted from blood. The TCR originated in a woman between 18 and 29 years old in good health. The rearrangement links TRBV9 to TRBJ1-3; D gene ambiguous. The CDR3 loop is CASSGGSGTGNTIYF. CDR3 nucleotide sequence: TGTGCCAGCAGCGGAGGGAGTGGGACTGGAAACACCATATATTTT.